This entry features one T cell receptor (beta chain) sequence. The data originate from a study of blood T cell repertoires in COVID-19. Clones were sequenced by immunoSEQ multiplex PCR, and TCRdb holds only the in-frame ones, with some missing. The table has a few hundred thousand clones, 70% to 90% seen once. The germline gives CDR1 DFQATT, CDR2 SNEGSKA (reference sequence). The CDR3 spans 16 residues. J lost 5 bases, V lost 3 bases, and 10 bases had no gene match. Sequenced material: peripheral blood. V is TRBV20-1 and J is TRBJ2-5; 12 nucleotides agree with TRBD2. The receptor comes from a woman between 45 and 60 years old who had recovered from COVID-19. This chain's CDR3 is CSASRVETSGSETQYF. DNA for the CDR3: TGCAGTGCTAGTCGAGTCGAGACTAGCGGGAGTGAGACCCAGTACTTC.